This record looks at one T cell receptor beta chain sequence and its context. What it binds is not known. This specimen belongs to a study of T cell responses to AZD1222 COVID-19 vaccine. Notes on the study in general: Donor demographics were predominantly white British with a female majority; clonal diversity may be underestimated. After the peak T cell response, and only then, were repertoires sampled. Only a handful of AZD1222 recipients were seropositive at baseline.

The V end lost 0 bases, the J end lost 0 bases, and 12 bases lay between the germline ends. Per the germline V gene, CDR1 is PRHDT and CDR2 is FYEKMQ (reference sequence). The CDR3 sequence is 16 residues long. TCRdb keeps only in-frame clones here, not all; method: immunoSEQ multiplex PCR. The sample shows about 120,000 clones, roughly 90% of them seen only once. The sample here was peripheral blood, taken on day 0 of AZD1222 vaccination. This chain uses TRBV13 with TRBJ2-7; D gene uncertain. This clonotype was obtained from an adult in good health. CDR3 loop: CASSLGEAGNSYEQYF. CDR3 DNA: TGTGCCAGCAGCTTAGGCGAGGCCGGTAACTCCTACGAGCAGTACTTC.